This TCR beta chain was documented in a study of sequential checkpoint blockade in melanoma. Looking at the study overall: Patients were randomized 1:1 to nivolumab-then-ipilimumab or ipilimumab-then-nivolumab first-line. After both sequences, patients received maintenance nivolumab.

This clone was seen a handful of times. The repertoire was sequenced with immunoSEQ multiplex PCR; TCRdb's copy has only in-frame clones and lacks some. The sample shows about 12,000 clones, 75% to 80% of them seen only once. Regarding treatment: randomized to nivolumab then ipilimumab (arm A) or the reverse (arm B). No patient had prior DNA-damaging chemotherapy. Sorted cells were live CD3+CD8+, lacking CD19 and CD56, from PBMCs. The CDR3 has 13 residues. The germline V and J ends were trimmed by 3 bases and 1 base, with 6 bases remaining between them. CDR1 and CDR2 from the germline V gene are SGHTA and FQGNSA.

Sequenced material: CD8+ T cells sorted from blood (inferred from file names), taken from a patient given nivolumab and ipilimumab in sequence. This clonotype originated in a human donor with melanoma. J is TRBJ1-1 and V is TRBV7-2; D call uncertain. The CDR3 here is CASSFSGNTEAFF. The CDR3 region has the DNA TGTGCCAGCAGCTTTTCGGGGAACACTGAAGCTTTCTTT. The full variable domain, completed using reference TRBV7-2 and TRBJ1-1, is GAGVSQSPSNKVTEKGKDVELRCDPISGHTALYWYRQSLGQGLEFLIYFQGNSAPDKSGLPSDRFSAERTGGSVSTLTIQRTQQEDSAVYLCASSFSGNTEAFFGQGTRLTVV.